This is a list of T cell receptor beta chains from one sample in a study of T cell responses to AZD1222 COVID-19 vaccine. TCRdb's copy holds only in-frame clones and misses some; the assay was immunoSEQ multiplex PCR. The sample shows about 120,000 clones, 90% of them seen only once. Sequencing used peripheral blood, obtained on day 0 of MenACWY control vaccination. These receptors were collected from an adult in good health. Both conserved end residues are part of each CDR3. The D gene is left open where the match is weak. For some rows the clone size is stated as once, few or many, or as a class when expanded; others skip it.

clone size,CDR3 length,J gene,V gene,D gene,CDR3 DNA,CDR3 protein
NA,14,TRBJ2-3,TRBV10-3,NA,TGTGCCATCAGGGCGGGACCAAGCACAGATACGCAGTATTTT,CAIRAGPSTDTQYF
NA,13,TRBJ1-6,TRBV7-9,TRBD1,TGTGCCACTCAGTGGGACAGGGATTCACCCCTCCACTTT,CATQWDRDSPLHF
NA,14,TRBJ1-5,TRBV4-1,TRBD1,TGCGCCAGCAGCCAGACAGGGGGCAATCAGCCCCAGCATTTT,CASSQTGGNQPQHF
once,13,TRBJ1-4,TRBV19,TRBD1,TGTGCCAGTAGTATTACAGGGGCTGAAAAACTGTTTTTT,CASSITGAEKLFF
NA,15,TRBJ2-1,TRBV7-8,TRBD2,TGTGCCAGCAGCTTGGGGACTAGCGGAGACAATGAGCAGTTCTTC,CASSLGTSGDNEQFF
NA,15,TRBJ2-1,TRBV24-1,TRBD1,TGTGCCACCCGACACCGGGACAGTCGTACAAATGAGCAGTTCTTC,CATRHRDSRTNEQFF
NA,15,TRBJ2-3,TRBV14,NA,TGTGCCAGCAGCCAAGGGACAACCACTAGTGATACGCAGTATTTT,CASSQGTTTSDTQYF
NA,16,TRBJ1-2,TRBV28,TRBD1,TGTGCCAGCAGTTATACCTCCGGACAGGGGGTGGAAGGCTACACCTTC,CASSYTSGQGVEGYTF
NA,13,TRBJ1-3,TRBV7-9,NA,TGTGCCAGCAGCATCGGACGGGGAAACACCATATATTTT,CASSIGRGNTIYF
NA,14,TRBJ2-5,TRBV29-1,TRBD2,TGCAGCGTTGGCCTAGCGGGAGGTGGGGAGACCCAGTACTTC,CSVGLAGGGETQYF
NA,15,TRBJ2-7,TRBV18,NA,TGTGCCAGCTCACCCCCCGCGGGGATGGCTTCCGAGCAGTACTTC,CASSPPAGMASEQYF
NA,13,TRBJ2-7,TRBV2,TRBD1,TGTGCCAGCAGTGGACAGGGGGCGCGCGAGCAGTACTTC,CASSGQGAREQYF
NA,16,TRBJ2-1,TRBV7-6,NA,TGTGCCAGCAGCCAAAATGGGGCGCTAGCCAACAATGAGCAGTTCTTC,CASSQNGALANNEQFF
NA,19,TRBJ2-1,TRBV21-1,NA,TGTGCCAGCAGCAAATGGCTAGCGGGACACAAAAAATCCTACAATGAGCAGTTCTTC,CASSKWLAGHKKSYNEQFF
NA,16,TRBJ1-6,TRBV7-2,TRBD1,TGTGCCAGCAGCTTTTCTGATGGGACAGGGGGTTCACCCCTCCACTTT,CASSFSDGTGGSPLHF
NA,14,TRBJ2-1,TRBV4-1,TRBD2,TGCGCCAGCAGCCACAGTAGCGGGAGGGTAGAGCAGTTCTTC,CASSHSSGRVEQFF
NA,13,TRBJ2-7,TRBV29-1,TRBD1,TGCAGCGTTTGGGGACAGTCCGCTGACGAGCAGTACTTC,CSVWGQSADEQYF
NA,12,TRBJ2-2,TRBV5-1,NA,TGCGCCAGCAGCTTTGCGGCCGGGGAGCTGTTTTTT,CASSFAAGELFF